This TCR beta chain was profiled in a study of shared clonotypes between healthy human individuals. The wider study: CD8 memory received one plate per donor, CD8 naive two, CD4 memory three and CD4 naive three.

With regard to this clone: Its target is not known.

Clones were read by immunoSEQ multiplex PCR, and TCRdb kept only the in-frame ones, dropping some. The sample yields under 650,000 clones, about 96% seen once. Overall study findings and caveats: Only blood was sampled; tissue repertoires likely differ.

This CDR3 comprises 15 residues. V gave up 5 bases and J gave up 10 bases; unmatched junction bases: 8. The V gene's germline CDR1 is SEHNR and CDR2 FQNEAQ (reference sequence). This TCR derives from a woman aged 25-40 years in good health. The rearrangement uses TRBV7-9 and TRBJ2-1; TRBD2 matches at 13 bases. Sequencing was performed on naive CD4+ T cells sorted from blood. The subset denotes: CD45RA+ positively selected. For the CDR3, the DNA is TGTGCCAGCAGCCGGGGACTAGCGGGGCACTTGGAGCAGTTCTTC. This codes for CASSRGLAGHLEQFF. The full variable domain, rest sourced from reference TRBV7-9 and TRBJ2-1, is DTGVSQNPRHKITKRGQNVTFRCDPISEHNRLYWYRQTLGQGPEFLTYFQNEAQLEKSRLLSDRFSAERPKGSFSTLEIQRTEQGDSAMYLCASSRGLAGHLEQFFGPGTRLTVL.